This is a list of T cell receptor beta chains from one sample in a study of T cell responses to AZD1222 COVID-19 vaccine. Some clones are missing from TCRdb's copy, which holds only in-frame ones; the method was immunoSEQ multiplex PCR. The repertoire holds some 150,000 clones, with just under 95% as singletons. Sequencing used peripheral blood, obtained on day 0 of AZD1222 vaccination. These receptors all come from an adult in good health. CDR3s include the opening cysteine and the closing phenylalanine or tryptophan. D genes are given only for firm matches. Size tells how often a clone was seen (once, few, many) or the class of an expanded clone, and some rows leave it out.

D gene,J gene,clone size,V gene,CDR3 DNA,CDR3 protein
NA,TRBJ1-6,NA,TRBV12-3/TRBV12-4,TGTGCCAGCAGTTTAGGACCATCACCCCTCCACTTT,CASSLGPSPLHF
NA,TRBJ2-2,once,TRBV3-1/TRBV3-2,TGTGCCAGCAGCCAACTAGCCGGGGAGCTGTTTTTT,CASSQLAGELFF
NA,TRBJ2-2,NA,TRBV21-1,TGTGCCAGCAGCAAAAGGGAACCGCCAAATACCGGGGAGCTGTTTTTT,CASSKREPPNTGELFF
NA,TRBJ2-3,NA,TRBV28,TGTGCCAGCAGTTTCGGCACGAGCACAGATACGCAGTATTTT,CASSFGTSTDTQYF
NA,TRBJ2-1,once,TRBV11-2,TGTGCCAGCAGCTCCACCTCGGGGCGGGGGCTTCTAGGCAATGAGCAGTTCTTC,CASSSTSGRGLLGNEQFF
NA,TRBJ2-7,NA,TRBV6-5,TGTGCCAGCAGACAGGTACCCTACGAGCAGTACTTC,CASRQVPYEQYF
TRBD1,TRBJ2-1,NA,TRBV2,TGTGCCAGCAGAGTTACAGGGGTGAATGAGCAGTTCTTC,CASRVTGVNEQFF
TRBD2,TRBJ2-3,once,TRBV6-1,TGTGCCAGCAGTGACCGTCTAGCGGGAGGGAGCACAGATACGCAGTATTTT,CASSDRLAGGSTDTQYF
NA,TRBJ2-4,NA,TRBV3-1/TRBV3-2,TGTGCCAGCAGCCCGACGGCGGTGGGAGTAGCCAAAAACATTCAGTACTTC,CASSPTAVGVAKNIQYF
NA,TRBJ1-4,NA,TRBV6-5,TGTGCCAGCAGAATAACGGCAACTAATGAAAAACTGTTTTTT,CASRITATNEKLFF
NA,TRBJ1-6,NA,TRBV7-2,TGTGCCAGCAGCCCCGACAGATTTTATTCACCCCTCCACTTT,CASSPDRFYSPLHF
NA,TRBJ2-7,NA,TRBV27,TGTGCCAGCAGTTTATCGGCGCGGGAAGAGGGGTACGAGCAGTACTTC,CASSLSAREEGYEQYF
TRBD1,TRBJ1-1,NA,TRBV19,TGTGCCAGTAGGATGACCGGGACAGGCGGCACTGAAGCTTTCTTT,CASRMTGTGGTEAFF
NA,TRBJ1-5,NA,TRBV6-5,TGTGCCAGCAGTCAATACGGGGATCAGCCCCAGCATTTT,CASSQYGDQPQHF
NA,TRBJ1-4,NA,TRBV2,TGTGCCAGCAGTGGACTTTCAACTAATGAAAAACTGTTTTTT,CASSGLSTNEKLFF
NA,TRBJ1-2,NA,TRBV6-5,TGTGCCAGCAGTTTGGACTCTAACTATGGCTACACCTTC,CASSLDSNYGYTF
NA,TRBJ1-5,NA,TRBV7-2,TGTGCCAGCAGCTCTTATAGCAATCAGCCCCAGCATTTT,CASSSYSNQPQHF
NA,TRBJ2-1,NA,TRBV25-1,TGTGCCAGCAGTGAATTGACCAACTACAATGAGCAGTTCTTC,CASSELTNYNEQFF
TRBD2,TRBJ2-3,NA,TRBV19,TGTGCCAGTCGACTAGCGGGATCAAATACGCAGTATTTT,CASRLAGSNTQYF
NA,TRBJ1-2,NA,TRBV29-1,TGCAGCGTCGCACTGGACAGCTATGGCTACACCTTC,CSVALDSYGYTF
TRBD1,TRBJ1-2,NA,TRBV14,TGTGCCAGCAGCCAAGTGGGACAGGGACCTAGCTATGGCTACACCTTC,CASSQVGQGPSYGYTF
TRBD1,TRBJ2-3,NA,TRBV24-1,TGTGCCACCAGTGCCGTAGGACAGGGTATTGTATCGGATACGCAGTATTTT,CATSAVGQGIVSDTQYF
NA,TRBJ1-2,once,TRBV14,TGTGCCAGCAGCCAAGATGGGGGTGGCTATGGCTACACCTTC,CASSQDGGGYGYTF
NA,TRBJ2-7,NA,TRBV5-1,TGCGCCAGCAGCTTGGATGTGGGGACCTACGAGCAGTACTTC,CASSLDVGTYEQYF
TRBD2,TRBJ2-1,NA,TRBV5-8,TGTGCCAGCAGCGGACTAGCGGGCAATGAGCAGTTCTTC,CASSGLAGNEQFF
NA,TRBJ2-3,once,TRBV29-1,TGCAGCGCCGGGACAACCAGCACAGATACGCAGTATTTT,CSAGTTSTDTQYF
NA,TRBJ1-1,NA,TRBV12-3/TRBV12-4,TGTGCCAGCAGTTTATTAGAGGGGGCTGAAGCTTTCTTT,CASSLLEGAEAFF
NA,TRBJ1-6,NA,TRBV2,TGTGCCAGCAGTCTACAGAACTCCTATAATTCACCCCTCCACTTT,CASSLQNSYNSPLHF
TRBD2,TRBJ2-7,NA,TRBV5-6,TGTGCCAGCAGCTTGGGGGGGGGATCCTACGAGCAGTACTTC,CASSLGGGSYEQYF
NA,TRBJ1-5,NA,TRBV7-2,TGTGCCAGCAGCTTACAGGGACCAGGCCAGCCCCAGCATTTT,CASSLQGPGQPQHF
NA,TRBJ2-2,NA,TRBV9,TGTGCCAGCAGCGTAGAATCCAACACCGGGGAGCTGTTTTTT,CASSVESNTGELFF
NA,TRBJ1-2,once,TRBV5-4,TGTGCCAGCAGCACTCCAGGGCACTATGGCTACACCTTC,CASSTPGHYGYTF
TRBD1,TRBJ2-2,few,TRBV29-1,TGCAGCGCACAGGGGGCGAACACCGGGGAGCTGTTTTTT,CSAQGANTGELFF
TRBD2,TRBJ2-3,NA,TRBV5-4,TGTGCCAGCAGCGAGCCGGGACTAGCGGGAGGGATGAAAGATACGCAGTATTTT,CASSEPGLAGGMKDTQYF
NA,TRBJ1-2,NA,TRBV19,TGTGCCAGTAGTGTACGGACAGCTAACTATGGCTACACCTTC,CASSVRTANYGYTF
NA,TRBJ1-4,NA,TRBV7-2,TGTGCCAGCAGCCAACAAGGGGTTCTGTTTTTT,CASSQQGVLFF
NA,TRBJ1-2,NA,TRBV28,TGTGCCAGCAGTTTTAACAGCTATGGCTACACCTTC,CASSFNSYGYTF
NA,TRBJ2-1,NA,TRBV19,TGTGCCAGTAGTATCGCCCTGGGGCAGCCCTACAATGAGCAGTTCTTC,CASSIALGQPYNEQFF
TRBD1,TRBJ2-2,once,TRBV11-3,TGTGCCAGCAGCTCGAACCGGGACAGGGTAAACACCGGGGAGCTGTTTTTT,CASSSNRDRVNTGELFF
TRBD1,TRBJ2-7,NA,TRBV27,TGTGCCAGCAGTTCGGGACAGGGATACGAGCAGTACTTC,CASSSGQGYEQYF